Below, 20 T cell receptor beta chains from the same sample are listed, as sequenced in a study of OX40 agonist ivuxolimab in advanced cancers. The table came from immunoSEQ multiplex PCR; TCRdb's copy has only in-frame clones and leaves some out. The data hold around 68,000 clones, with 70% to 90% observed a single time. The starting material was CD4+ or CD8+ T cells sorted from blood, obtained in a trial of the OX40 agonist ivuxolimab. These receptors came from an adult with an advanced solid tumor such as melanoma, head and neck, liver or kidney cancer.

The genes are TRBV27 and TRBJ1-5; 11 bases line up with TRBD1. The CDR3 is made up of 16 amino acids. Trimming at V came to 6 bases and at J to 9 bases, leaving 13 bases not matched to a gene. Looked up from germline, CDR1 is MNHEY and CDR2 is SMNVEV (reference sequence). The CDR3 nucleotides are TGTGCCAGCAGCCCTCATGCAGGACAGGGGGCTTCGCCCCAGCATTTT. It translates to CASSPHAGQGASPQHF.

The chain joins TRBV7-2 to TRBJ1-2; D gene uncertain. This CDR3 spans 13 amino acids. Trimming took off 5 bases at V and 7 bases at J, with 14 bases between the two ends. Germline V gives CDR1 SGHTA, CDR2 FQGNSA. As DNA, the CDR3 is TGTGCCAGCAGCCAAGGAGAGGGATTTGGCTACACCTTC. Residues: CASSQGEGFGYTF.

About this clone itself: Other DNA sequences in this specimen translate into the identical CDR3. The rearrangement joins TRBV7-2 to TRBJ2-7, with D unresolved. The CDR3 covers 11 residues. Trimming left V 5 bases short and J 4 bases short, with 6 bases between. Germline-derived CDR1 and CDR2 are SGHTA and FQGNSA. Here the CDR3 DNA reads TGTGCCAGCAGCCTGTATTACGAGCAGTACTTC. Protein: CASSLYYEQYF. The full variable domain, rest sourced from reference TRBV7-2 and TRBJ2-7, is GAGVSQSPSNKVTEKGKDVELRCDPISGHTALYWYRQSLGQGLEFLIYFQGNSAPDKSGLPSDRFSAERTGGSVSTLTIQRTQQEDSAVYLCASSLYYEQYFGPGTRLTVT.

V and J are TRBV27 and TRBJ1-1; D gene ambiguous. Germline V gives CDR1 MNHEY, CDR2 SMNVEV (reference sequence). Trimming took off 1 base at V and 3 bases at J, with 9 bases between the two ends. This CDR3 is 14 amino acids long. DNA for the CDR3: TGTGCCAGCAGTTTATTCCGGTCCGACACTGAAGCTTTCTTT. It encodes CASSLFRSDTEAFF.

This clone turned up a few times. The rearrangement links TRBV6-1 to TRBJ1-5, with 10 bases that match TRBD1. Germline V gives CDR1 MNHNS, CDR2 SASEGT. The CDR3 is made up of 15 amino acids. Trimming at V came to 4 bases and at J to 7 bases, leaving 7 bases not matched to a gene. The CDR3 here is CASSGVGQGFQPQHF. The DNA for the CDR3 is TGTGCCAGCAGTGGAGTGGGACAGGGGTTCCAGCCCCAGCATTTT.

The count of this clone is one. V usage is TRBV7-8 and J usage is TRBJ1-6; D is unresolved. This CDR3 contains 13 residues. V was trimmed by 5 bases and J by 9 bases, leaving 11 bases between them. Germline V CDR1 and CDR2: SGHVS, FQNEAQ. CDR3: CASSGTGGSPLHF. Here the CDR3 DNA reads TGTGCCAGCAGCGGAACGGGAGGTTCACCCCTCCACTTT.

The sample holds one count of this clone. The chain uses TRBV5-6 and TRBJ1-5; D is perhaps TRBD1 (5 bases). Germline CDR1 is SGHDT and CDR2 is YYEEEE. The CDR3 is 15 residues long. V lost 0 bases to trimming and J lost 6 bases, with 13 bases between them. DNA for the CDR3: TGTGCCAGCAGCTTGGGGGGGAGAACGAGTCAGCCCCAGCATTTT. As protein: CASSLGGRTSQPQHF.

The CDR3, as DNA: TGCAGCGTTGACGGCAGGGGGAACACTGAAGCTTTCTTT. Residues: CSVDGRGNTEAFF. The genes are TRBV29-1 and TRBJ1-1; D may be TRBD1 (6 bases). V was shortened by 3 bases and J by 1 base, with 9 bases between the two germline ends. The germline CDR1 and CDR2 sequences are SQVTM and ANQGSEA. There are 13 residues in the CDR3.

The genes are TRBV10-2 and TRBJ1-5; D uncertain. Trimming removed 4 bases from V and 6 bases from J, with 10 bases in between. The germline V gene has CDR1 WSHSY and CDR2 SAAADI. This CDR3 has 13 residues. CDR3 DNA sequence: TGCGCCAGCAGTGCCTCAATTGTTCAGCCCCAGCATTTT. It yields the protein CASSASIVQPQHF.

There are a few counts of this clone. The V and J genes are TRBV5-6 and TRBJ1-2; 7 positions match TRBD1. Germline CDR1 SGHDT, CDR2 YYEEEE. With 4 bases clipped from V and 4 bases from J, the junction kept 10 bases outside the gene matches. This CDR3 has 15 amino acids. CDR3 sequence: CASSPGDRALYGYTF. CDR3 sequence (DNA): TGTGCCAGCAGCCCAGGAGACAGGGCGCTCTATGGCTACACCTTC. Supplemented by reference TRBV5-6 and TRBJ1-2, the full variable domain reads DAGVTQSPTHLIKTRGQQVTLRCSPKSGHDTVSWYQQALGQGPQFIFQYYEEEERQRGNFPDRFSGHQFPNYSSELNVNALLLGDSALYLCASSPGDRALYGYTFGSGTRLTVV.

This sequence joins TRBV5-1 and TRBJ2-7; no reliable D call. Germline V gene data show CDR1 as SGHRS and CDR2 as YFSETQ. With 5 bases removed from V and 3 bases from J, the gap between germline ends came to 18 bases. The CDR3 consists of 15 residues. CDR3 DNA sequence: TGCGCCAGCAGTCCAGTGGAGACGTCCCTCTACGAGCAGTACTTC. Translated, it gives CASSPVETSLYEQYF.

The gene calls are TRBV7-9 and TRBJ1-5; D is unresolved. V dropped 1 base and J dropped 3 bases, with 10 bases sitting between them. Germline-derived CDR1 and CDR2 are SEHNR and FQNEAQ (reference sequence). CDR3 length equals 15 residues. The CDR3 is CASSLGPGFNQPQHF. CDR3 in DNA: TGTGCCAGCAGCTTAGGGCCCGGTTTCAATCAGCCCCAGCATTTT.

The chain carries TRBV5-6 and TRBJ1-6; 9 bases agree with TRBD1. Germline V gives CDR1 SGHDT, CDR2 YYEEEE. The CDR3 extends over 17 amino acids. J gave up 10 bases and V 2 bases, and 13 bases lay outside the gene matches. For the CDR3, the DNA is TGTGCCAGCAGCTTTTATACCGGGACAGGGCTCATCTCACCCCTCCACTTT. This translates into CASSFYTGTGLISPLHF.

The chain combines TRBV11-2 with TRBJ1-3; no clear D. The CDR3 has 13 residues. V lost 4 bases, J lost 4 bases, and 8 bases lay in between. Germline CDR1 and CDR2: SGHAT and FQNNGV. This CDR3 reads CASSSSYGNTIYF. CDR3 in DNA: TGTGCCAGCAGCTCCAGCTACGGAAACACCATATATTTT.

Here the CDR3 DNA reads TGTGCCAGCAGCCCCGGACAGGGGGGGGGTACATGGGAGACCCAGTACTTC. It translates to CASSPGQGGGTWETQYF. V and J are TRBV5-4 and TRBJ2-5, with 10 bases aligning to TRBD1. The junction had 14 bases not matched to a gene; V was cut back by 4 bases and J by 5 bases. The CDR3 runs to 17 residues. In germline, CDR1 is SGHNT, CDR2 YYREEE (reference sequence).

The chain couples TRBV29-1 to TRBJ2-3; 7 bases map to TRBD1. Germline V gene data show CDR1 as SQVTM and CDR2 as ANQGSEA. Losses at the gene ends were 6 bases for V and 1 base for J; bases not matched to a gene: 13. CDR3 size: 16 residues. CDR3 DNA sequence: TGCAGCGTGCGGACAGGTGGGCTCAGGGGCACAGATACGCAGTATTTT. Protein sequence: CSVRTGGLRGTDTQYF.

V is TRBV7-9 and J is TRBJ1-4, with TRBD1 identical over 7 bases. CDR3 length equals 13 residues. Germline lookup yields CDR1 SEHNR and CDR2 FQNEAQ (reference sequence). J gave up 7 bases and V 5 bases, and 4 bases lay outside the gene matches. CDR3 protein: CASSPWTGEKLFF. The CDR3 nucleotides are TGTGCCAGCAGCCCCTGGACAGGTGAAAAACTGTTTTTT.

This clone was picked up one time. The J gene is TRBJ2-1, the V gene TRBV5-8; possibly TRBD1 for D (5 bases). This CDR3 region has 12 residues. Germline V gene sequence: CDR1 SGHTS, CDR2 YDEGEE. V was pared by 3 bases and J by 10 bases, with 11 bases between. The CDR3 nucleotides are TGTGCCAGCAGCTATCAGACAGCGGAGCAGTTCTTC. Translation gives CASSYQTAEQFF.

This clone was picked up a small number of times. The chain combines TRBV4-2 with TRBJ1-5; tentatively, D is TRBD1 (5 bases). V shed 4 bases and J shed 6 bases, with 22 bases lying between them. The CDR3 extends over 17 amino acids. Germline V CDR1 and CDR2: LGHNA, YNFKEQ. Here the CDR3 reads CASSLGRGGDVGQPQHF. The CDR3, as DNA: TGTGCCAGCAGCCTCGGTCGGGGCGGGGACGTTGGTCAGCCCCAGCATTTT.

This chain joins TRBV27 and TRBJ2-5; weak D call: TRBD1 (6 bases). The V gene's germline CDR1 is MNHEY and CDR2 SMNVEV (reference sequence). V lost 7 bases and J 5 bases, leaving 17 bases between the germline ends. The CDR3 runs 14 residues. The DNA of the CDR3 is TGTGCCAGCAAAGGGGGATCGGCCAGGGAGACCCAGTACTTC. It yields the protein CASKGGSARETQYF.